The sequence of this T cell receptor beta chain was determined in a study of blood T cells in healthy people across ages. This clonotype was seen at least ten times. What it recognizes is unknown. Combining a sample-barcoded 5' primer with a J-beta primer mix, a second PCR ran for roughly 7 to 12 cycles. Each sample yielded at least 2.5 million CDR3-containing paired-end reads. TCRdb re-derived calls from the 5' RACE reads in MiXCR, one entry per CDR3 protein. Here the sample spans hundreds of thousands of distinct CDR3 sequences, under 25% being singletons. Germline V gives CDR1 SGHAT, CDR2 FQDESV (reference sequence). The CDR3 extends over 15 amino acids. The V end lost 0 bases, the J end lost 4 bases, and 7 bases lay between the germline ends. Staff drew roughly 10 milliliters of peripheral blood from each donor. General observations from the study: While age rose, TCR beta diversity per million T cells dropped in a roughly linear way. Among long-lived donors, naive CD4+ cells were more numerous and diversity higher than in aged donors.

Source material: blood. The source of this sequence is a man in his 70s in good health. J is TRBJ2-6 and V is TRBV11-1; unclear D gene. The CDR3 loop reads CASSLAGIGANVLTF. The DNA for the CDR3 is TGTGCCAGCAGCTTAGCAGGGATCGGGGCCAACGTCCTGACTTTC. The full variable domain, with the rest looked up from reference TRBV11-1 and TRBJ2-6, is EAEVAQSPRYKITEKSQAVAFWCDPISGHATLYWYRQILGQGPELLVQFQDESVVDDSQLPKDRFSAERLKGVDSTLKIQPAELGDSAMYLCASSLAGIGANVLTFGAGSRLTVL.